This passage covers 26 T cell receptor beta chains from one sample sequenced in a study of cytomegalovirus exposure and HLA in healthy donors. Profiled with immunoSEQ multiplex PCR; TCRdb holds only in-frame clones, not every one. The sample shows 70,000 to 80,000 clones, roughly 95% of them seen only once. The sample consisted of PBMCs. The receptors here all came from a woman younger than 35 in good health and CMV-seropositive.

The rearrangement links TRBV19 to TRBJ1-2; the D gene is possibly TRBD1 (6 bases). The CDR3 length is 14 residues. V was cut by 5 bases and J by 4 bases, with 14 bases left in between. The germline V gene has CDR1 LNHDA and CDR2 SQIVND (reference sequence). CDR3 DNA: TGTGCCAGTAGTGAACGGACAGCAGTCTATGGCTACACCTTC. Protein sequence: CASSERTAVYGYTF.

V and J are TRBV10-3 and TRBJ2-7, with 7 bases aligning to TRBD2. Germline loops: CDR1 ENHRY, CDR2 SYGVKD. CDR3 size: 13 residues. V lost 10 bases, J lost 4 bases, and 10 bases stayed unmatched. CDR3 DNA sequence: TGTGCCAGCGGACTAGAAGGTCCATACGAGCAGTACTTC. This codes for CASGLEGPYEQYF.

V and J are TRBV5-4 and TRBJ2-5; D might be TRBD1 (6 bases). V shed 2 bases and J shed 5 bases, with 13 bases lying between them. Germline-derived CDR1 and CDR2 are SGHNT and YYREEE (reference sequence). The CDR3 is 14 residues long. For the CDR3, the DNA is TGTGCCAGCAGCTTACAGGGCCCAGCGGAGACCCAGTACTTC. Residues: CASSLQGPAETQYF.

The chain uses TRBV19 and TRBJ2-3; a possible D gene is TRBD2 (5 bases). Germline CDR1 reads LNHDA; CDR2 reads SQIVND (reference sequence). V lost 3 bases and J 6 bases, leaving 10 bases between the germline ends. This CDR3 is 13 amino acids long. The CDR3 DNA sequence: TGTGCCAGTAGTATTGAGGGTGGGGATACGCAGTATTTT. Protein: CASSIEGGDTQYF.

This chain uses TRBV15 with TRBJ1-2; D unclear. The CDR3 is 12 amino acids. Trimming pared 0 bases from V and 11 bases from J, leaving 10 bases between. Germline CDR1 reads LNHNV; CDR2 reads YYDKDF (reference sequence). This CDR3 is CATSRDYGSYTF. The DNA of the CDR3 is TGTGCCACCAGCAGAGATTACGGGAGTTACACCTTC.

The CDR3 DNA reads TGCGCCAGCAAGGTTACAGGGGGCAGGGAGCAGTACTTC. Its translation is CASKVTGGREQYF. The chain has TRBV5-1 and TRBJ2-7; 9 positions agree with TRBD1. Germline V CDR1 and CDR2: SGHRS, YFSETQ. This CDR3 comprises 13 residues. V lost 6 bases to trimming and J lost 7 bases; unmatched junction nucleotides: 8.

The gene calls are TRBV28 and TRBJ2-3; 8 bases align to TRBD2. J was trimmed by 1 base and V by 4 bases; bases with no gene match: 13. Germline CDR1 is MDHEN and CDR2 is SYDVKM. This CDR3 spans 18 amino acids. The CDR3 DNA follows: TGTGCCAGCAGTTCACGCCCACCCGGGAGGGGAGGCACAGATACGCAGTATTTT. It is translated as CASSSRPPGRGGTDTQYF.

The gene calls are TRBV27 and TRBJ2-7, with 11 nucleotides matching TRBD2. Germline V gene lookup returns CDR1 MNHEY and CDR2 SMNVEV (reference sequence). CDR3 length equals 16 residues. V lost 5 bases to trimming and J lost 5 bases; unmatched junction nucleotides: 11. Here the CDR3 reads CASSPETSGSLHEQYF. In nucleotides, the CDR3 is TGTGCCAGCAGTCCTGAAACTAGCGGGAGTCTCCACGAGCAGTACTTC.

The genes are TRBV27 and TRBJ1-1; D possibly corresponds to TRBD1 (6 bases). Per germline, CDR1 MNHEY and CDR2 SMNVEV (reference sequence). The V gene lost 4 bases and the J gene lost 5 bases, with 17 bases spanning the gap. The CDR3 sequence is 15 residues long. The CDR3 DNA reads TGTGCCAGCAGTTCTTTACAGGGCCTGGAGACTGAAGCTTTCTTT. It specifies CASSSLQGLETEAFF.

This clone appeared once. The chain uses TRBV19 and TRBJ2-1; D remains unclear. The CDR3 contains 13 residues. V was cut by 6 bases and J by 3 bases, with 9 bases left in between. Germline values: CDR1 LNHDA, CDR2 SQIVND (reference sequence). In DNA, the CDR3 is TGTGCCAGTAGCGTGACTTACTACAATGAGCAGTTCTTC. Protein product: CASSVTYYNEQFF.

The CDR3 nucleotides are TGTGCCAGCGGCAGGGGGGTCAGCAATCAGCCCCAGCATTTT. This codes for CASGRGVSNQPQHF. The chain joins TRBV7-2 to TRBJ1-5, with TRBD1 identical over 7 bases. Germline CDR1 reads SGHTA; CDR2 reads FQGNSA. This CDR3 comprises 14 residues. The V gene end was trimmed by 8 bases and the J gene end by 1 base; junction bases not matched to a gene: 5.

The V call is TRBV7-6, the J call TRBJ2-3, with D possibly matching TRBD1 (5 bases). The CDR3 spans 14 residues. Trimming took 1 base from V and 2 from J, leaving 7 bases between them. Germline V CDR1 and CDR2: SGHVS, FNYEAQ. The CDR3 reads CASSLGGVTDTQYF. The CDR3, as DNA: TGTGCCAGCAGCTTAGGGGGCGTCACAGATACGCAGTATTTT.

The rearrangement links TRBV5-8 to TRBJ1-3; no clear D gene. The CDR3 is 14 residues long. Germline V gives CDR1 SGHTS, CDR2 YDEGEE. V was trimmed by 4 bases and J by 0 bases, leaving 8 bases between them. The CDR3 DNA follows: TGTGCCAGCAGCCGACTGCGCTCTGGAAACACCATATATTTT. Translating gives CASSRLRSGNTIYF.

This chain connects TRBV28 to TRBJ2-7; 8 nucleotides agree with TRBD1. The germline CDR1 and CDR2 sequences are MDHEN and SYDVKM. The length of the CDR3 is 14 residues. J gave up 0 bases and V 6 bases, and 4 bases lay outside the gene matches. The CDR3 is CASSVGQGSYEQYF. The CDR3, as DNA: TGTGCCAGCAGCGTTGGACAGGGCTCCTACGAGCAGTACTTC.

CDR3 nucleotide sequence: TGTGCCTGGAGTGAAGATGGAGGGCAGCCCCAGCATTTT. It codes for CAWSEDGGQPQHF. The V and J genes are TRBV30 and TRBJ1-5; D unresolved. V gave up 1 base and J gave up 7 bases, with 11 bases separating them. Germline values: CDR1 GTSNPN, CDR2 SVGIG (reference sequence). This CDR3 spans 13 amino acids. Full variable domain (remainder filled in from reference TRBV30 and TRBJ1-5): SQTIHQWPATLVQPVGSPLSLECTVEGTSNPNLYWYRQAAGRGLQLLFYSVGIGQISSEVPQNLSASRPQDRQFILSSKKLLLSDSGFYLCAWSEDGGQPQHFGDGTRLSIL.

V is TRBV10-3 and J is TRBJ1-2; unclear D gene. CDR1 ENHRY and CDR2 SYGVKD come from the germline V gene. Trimming pared 11 bases from V and 8 bases from J, leaving 18 bases between. The CDR3 length is 12 residues. The CDR3 bases are TGTGCCGTACTACGGGAGCCAAGGGGCTACACCTTC. This encodes CAVLREPRGYTF.

The chain combines TRBV7-2 with TRBJ1-3; possible D gene TRBD1, 5 bases. Trimming shortened V by 1 base and J by 2 bases, and 9 bases separated the two germline ends. This CDR3 has 15 amino acids. CDR1 SGHTA and CDR2 FQGNSA come from the germline V gene. The CDR3 loop reads CASSLGGTAGNTIYF. Written as DNA, the CDR3 is TGTGCCAGCAGCTTAGGAGGGACTGCTGGAAACACCATATATTTT.

This clone was observed a single time. The chain couples TRBV9 to TRBJ1-3; unclear D gene. CDR1 and CDR2 (germline): SGDLS, YYNGEE. The length of the CDR3 is 16 residues. Trimming took off 0 bases at V and 0 bases at J, with 10 bases between the two ends. The CDR3 reads CASSVGHSFSGNTIYF. CDR3 bases: TGTGCCAGCAGCGTAGGGCATTCTTTCTCTGGAAACACCATATATTTT.

V usage is TRBV19 and J usage is TRBJ1-5; D is possibly TRBD1 (5 bases). The V end was cut by 3 bases, the J end by 0 bases, with 9 bases between. The CDR3 is 15 residues long. Germline-derived CDR1 and CDR2 are LNHDA and SQIVND (reference sequence). CDR3 coding DNA: TGTGCCAGTAGTATTTTGACAGATAGCAATCAGCCCCAGCATTTT. This encodes CASSILTDSNQPQHF.

This rearrangement joins TRBV9 to TRBJ1-3; a weak D match, TRBD1 (5 bases). The CDR3 totals 16 residues. V was trimmed by 2 bases and J by 0 bases, leaving 12 bases between them. Per the germline V gene, CDR1 is SGDLS and CDR2 is YYNGEE. The CDR3 nucleotides are TGTGCCAGCAGCGTTAGGGGCTCAAGCTCTGGAAACACCATATATTTT. Translated: CASSVRGSSSGNTIYF.

The V gene is TRBV9, the J gene TRBJ2-5; possibly TRBD1 for D (5 bases). V was shortened by 0 bases and J by 5 bases, with 14 bases between the two germline ends. The CDR3 loop spans 15 amino acids. The germline V gene encodes CDR1 SGDLS and CDR2 YYNGEE. The CDR3 coding sequence is TGTGCCAGCAGCGTAGGGTCAGGGAACTTGGAGACCCAGTACTTC. Protein sequence: CASSVGSGNLETQYF.

This rearrangement joins TRBV6-5 to TRBJ2-1, with D possibly TRBD2 on 6 matching bases. V lost 6 bases, J lost 5 bases, and 17 bases lay in between. The germline CDR1 and CDR2 sequences are MNHEY and SVGAGI. The CDR3 spans 15 residues. CDR3 sequence reads: CASRLDPGLHNEQFF. The CDR3 nucleotides read TGTGCCAGCAGGCTAGATCCGGGACTGCACAATGAGCAGTTCTTC.

The chain recombines TRBV5-4 with TRBJ1-4, with D possibly TRBD1 on 6 matching bases. Trimming left V 3 bases short and J 8 bases short, with 14 bases between. This CDR3 contains 14 residues. Per the germline V gene, CDR1 is SGHNT and CDR2 is YYREEE (reference sequence). The CDR3: CASSWGGALEKLFF. CDR3 in DNA: TGTGCCAGCAGCTGGGGGGGGGCTCTAGAAAAACTGTTTTTT.

The chain carries TRBV5-5 and TRBJ2-7, with 10 bases identical to TRBD1. The CDR3 covers 14 residues. Germline V gene lookup returns CDR1 SGHKS and CDR2 YYEKEE (reference sequence). Germline trimming cut 2 bases from V and 4 bases from J; bases unmatched to any gene: 3. The CDR3 here is CASSFGTGVYEQYF. CDR3 DNA: TGTGCCAGCAGCTTTGGGACAGGGGTTTACGAGCAGTACTTC.

This rearrangement joins TRBV27 to TRBJ1-4; D is ambiguous. Germline CDR1 MNHEY, CDR2 SMNVEV (reference sequence). This CDR3 comprises 14 residues. Trimming cost V 3 bases and J 7 bases, with 12 bases left between them. Here the CDR3 DNA reads TGTGCCAGCAGTTTCGACCGGAGGAGTGAAAAACTGTTTTTT. It translates to CASSFDRRSEKLFF.

This sequence joins TRBV6-5 and TRBJ2-5, with 7 bases lining up with TRBD1. CDR3 length equals 13 residues. Germline V gives CDR1 MNHEY, CDR2 SVGAGI. Losses at the gene ends were 5 bases for V and 3 bases for J; bases not matched to a gene: 3. CDR3 sequence: CASSLDREETQYF. The CDR3 DNA reads as TGTGCCAGCAGTCTTGACAGGGAAGAGACCCAGTACTTC.